This TCR beta chain comes out of a study of cytomegalovirus exposure and HLA in healthy donors. Germline V CDR1 and CDR2: MDHEN, SYDVKM. The ends lost 5 bases at V and 1 base at J; junction bases unmatched: 13. The CDR3 length is 18 residues. Study-level results: Reportedly, TCR beta sequences accurately predicted HLA-A and HLA-B alleles in most subjects.

In the case of this clone: Its antigen is unknown.

PCR involved 60 Vbeta and 13 Jbeta primers. The repertoire was sequenced with immunoSEQ multiplex PCR; TCRdb's copy has only in-frame clones and lacks some. The sample holds roughly 190,000 clones. V is TRBV28 and J is TRBJ2-7; 11 bases are shared with TRBD1. The sequence was collected from a young man in good health and CMV-seronegative. The sample taken for sequencing was PBMCs. CDR3 in amino acids: CASSTAGQGVVISYEQYF. The CDR3 coding sequence is TGTGCCAGCAGTACGGCGGGACAGGGGGTGGTGATTTCCTACGAGCAGTACTTC.